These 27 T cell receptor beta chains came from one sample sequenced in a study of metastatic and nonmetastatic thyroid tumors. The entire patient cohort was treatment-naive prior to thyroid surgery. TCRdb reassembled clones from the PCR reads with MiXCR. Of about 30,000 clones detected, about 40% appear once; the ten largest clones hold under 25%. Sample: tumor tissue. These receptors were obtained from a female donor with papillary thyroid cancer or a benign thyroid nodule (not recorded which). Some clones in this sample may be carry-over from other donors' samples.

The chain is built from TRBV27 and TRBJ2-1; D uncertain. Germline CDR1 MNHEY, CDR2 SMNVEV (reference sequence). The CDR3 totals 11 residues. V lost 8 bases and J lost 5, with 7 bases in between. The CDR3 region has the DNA TGTGCCAGCGGACGGAACAATGAGCAGTTCTTC. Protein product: CASGRNNEQFF.

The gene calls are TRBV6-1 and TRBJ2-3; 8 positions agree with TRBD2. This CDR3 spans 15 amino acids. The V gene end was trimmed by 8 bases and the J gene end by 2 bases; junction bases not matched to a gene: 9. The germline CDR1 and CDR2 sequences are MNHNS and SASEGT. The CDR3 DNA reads TGTGCCAGCGCCCCCCTAGCGGGCCTCACAGATACGCAGTATTTT. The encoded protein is CASAPLAGLTDTQYF.

The CDR3 DNA follows: TGCAGTGCTAGAGCAGTTAGCGGGAGGGGGTCGGAGCAGTTCTTC. This sequence encodes CSARAVSGRGSEQFF. The chain is built from TRBV20-1 and TRBJ2-1, with 11 bases identical to TRBD2. V was clipped by 1 base and J by 10 bases; unmatched bases: 9. Germline V gene data show CDR1 as DFQATT and CDR2 as SNEGSKA (reference sequence). This CDR3 is 15 amino acids long.

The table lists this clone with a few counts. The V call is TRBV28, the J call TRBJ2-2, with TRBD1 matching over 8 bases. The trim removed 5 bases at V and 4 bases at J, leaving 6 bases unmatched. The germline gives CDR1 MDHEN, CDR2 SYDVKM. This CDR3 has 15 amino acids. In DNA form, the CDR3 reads TGTGCCAGCAGTCCGGACAGGGCCGGCACCGGGGAGCTGTTTTTT. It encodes CASSPDRAGTGELFF.

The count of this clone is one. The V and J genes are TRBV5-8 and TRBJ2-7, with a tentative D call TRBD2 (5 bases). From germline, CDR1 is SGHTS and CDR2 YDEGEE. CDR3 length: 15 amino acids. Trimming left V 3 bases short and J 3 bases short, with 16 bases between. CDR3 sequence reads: CASSSWARGSYEQYF. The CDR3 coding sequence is TGTGCCAGCAGCTCCTGGGCAAGAGGGAGCTACGAGCAGTACTTC.

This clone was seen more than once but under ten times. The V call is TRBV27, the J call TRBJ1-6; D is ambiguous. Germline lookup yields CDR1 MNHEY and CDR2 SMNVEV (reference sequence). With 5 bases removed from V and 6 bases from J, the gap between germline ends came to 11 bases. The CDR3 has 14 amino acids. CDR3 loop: CASSPEDGNSPLHF. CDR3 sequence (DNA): TGTGCCAGCAGTCCCGAAGACGGTAATTCACCCCTCCACTTT.

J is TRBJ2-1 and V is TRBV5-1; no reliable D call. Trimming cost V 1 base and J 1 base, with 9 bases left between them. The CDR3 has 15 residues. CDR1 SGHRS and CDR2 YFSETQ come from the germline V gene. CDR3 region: CASSLLGQSYNEQFF. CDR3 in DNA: TGCGCCAGCAGCTTGCTGGGCCAATCCTACAATGAGCAGTTCTTC. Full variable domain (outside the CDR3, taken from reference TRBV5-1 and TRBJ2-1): KAGVTQTPRYLIKTRGQQVTLSCSPISGHRSVSWYQQTPGQGLQFLFEYFSETQRNKGNFPGRFSGRQFSNSRSEMNVSTLELGDSALYLCASSLLGQSYNEQFFGPGTRLTVL.

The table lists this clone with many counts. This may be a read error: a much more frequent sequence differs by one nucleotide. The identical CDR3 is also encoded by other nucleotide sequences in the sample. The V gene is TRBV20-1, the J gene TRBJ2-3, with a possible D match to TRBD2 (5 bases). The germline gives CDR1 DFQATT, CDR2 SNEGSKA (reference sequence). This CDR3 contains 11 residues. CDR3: CSAHPGDKQYF. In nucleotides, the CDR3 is TGCAGTGCCCACCCCGGGGATAAGCAGTACTTT.

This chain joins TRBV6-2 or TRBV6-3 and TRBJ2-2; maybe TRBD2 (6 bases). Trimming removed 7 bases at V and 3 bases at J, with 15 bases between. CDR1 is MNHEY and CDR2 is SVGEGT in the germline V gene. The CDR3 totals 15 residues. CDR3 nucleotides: TGTGCCAGCACTCCATACGGGAGAGACACCGGGGAGCTGTTTTTT. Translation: CASTPYGRDTGELFF.

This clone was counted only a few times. The CDR3 nucleotides are TGTGCCAGCAGCGGGACAGGGGGCTTTGGCACTGAAGCTTTCTTT. Encoded protein: CASSGTGGFGTEAFF. The chain combines TRBV2 with TRBJ1-1, with 12 positions matching TRBD1. Per germline, CDR1 SNHLY and CDR2 FYNNEI. The length of the CDR3 is 15 residues. Unmatched junction bases numbered 6, after V lost 6 bases and J lost 4 bases.

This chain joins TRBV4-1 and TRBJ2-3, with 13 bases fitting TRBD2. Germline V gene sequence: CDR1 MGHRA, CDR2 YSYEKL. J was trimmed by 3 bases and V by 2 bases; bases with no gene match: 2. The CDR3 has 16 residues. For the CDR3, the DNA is TGCGCCAGCAGCCAACGGACTAGCGGGAGAACAGATACGCAGTATTTT. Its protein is CASSQRTSGRTDTQYF.

CDR3 loop: CAISGSREQYF. As DNA, the CDR3 is TGTGCCATCTCGGGCTCGCGCGAGCAGTACTTC. The chain has TRBV10-3 and TRBJ2-7; no clear D gene. The V end lost 8 bases, the J end lost 6 bases, and 11 bases lay between the germline ends. Germline lookup yields CDR1 ENHRY and CDR2 SYGVKD. The CDR3 loop spans 11 amino acids.

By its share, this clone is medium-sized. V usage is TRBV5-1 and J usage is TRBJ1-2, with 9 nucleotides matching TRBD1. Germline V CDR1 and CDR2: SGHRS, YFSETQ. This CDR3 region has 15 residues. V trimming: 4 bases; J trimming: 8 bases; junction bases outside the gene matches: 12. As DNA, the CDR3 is TGCGCCAGCAGCCAGGGACAGGGAACAGGAAAAGGCTACACCTTC. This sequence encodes CASSQGQGTGKGYTF.

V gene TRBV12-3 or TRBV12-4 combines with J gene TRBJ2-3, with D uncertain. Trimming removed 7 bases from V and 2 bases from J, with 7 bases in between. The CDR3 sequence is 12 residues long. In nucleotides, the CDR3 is TGTGCCAGCACCCAAAACACAGATACGCAGTATTTT. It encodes CASTQNTDTQYF.

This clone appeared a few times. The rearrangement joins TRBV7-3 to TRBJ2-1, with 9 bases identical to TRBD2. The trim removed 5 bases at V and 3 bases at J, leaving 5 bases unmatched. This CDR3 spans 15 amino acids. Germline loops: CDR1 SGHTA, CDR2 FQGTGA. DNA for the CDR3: TGTGCCAGCAGCCCATTAGCGGGAGTCTACAATGAGCAGTTCTTC. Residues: CASSPLAGVYNEQFF.

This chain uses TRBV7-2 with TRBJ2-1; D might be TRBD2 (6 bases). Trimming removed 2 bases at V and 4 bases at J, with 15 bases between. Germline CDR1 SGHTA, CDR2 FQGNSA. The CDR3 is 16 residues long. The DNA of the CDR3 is TGTGCCAGCAGCTTAAGTGGCAGCGGGTTTTACAATGAGCAGTTCTTC. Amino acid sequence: CASSLSGSGFYNEQFF.

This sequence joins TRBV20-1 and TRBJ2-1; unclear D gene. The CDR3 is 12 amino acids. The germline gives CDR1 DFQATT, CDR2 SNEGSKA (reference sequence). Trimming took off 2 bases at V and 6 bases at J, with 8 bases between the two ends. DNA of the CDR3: TGCAGTGCTAGACACCGGCTCAATGAGCAGTTCTTC. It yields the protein CSARHRLNEQFF.

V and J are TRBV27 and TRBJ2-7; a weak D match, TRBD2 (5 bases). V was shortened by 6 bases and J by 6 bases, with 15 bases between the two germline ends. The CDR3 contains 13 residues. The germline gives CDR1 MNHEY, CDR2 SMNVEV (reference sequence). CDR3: CASRIRGLGEQYF. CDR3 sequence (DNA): TGTGCCAGCAGGATCCGGGGTCTCGGCGAGCAGTACTTC.

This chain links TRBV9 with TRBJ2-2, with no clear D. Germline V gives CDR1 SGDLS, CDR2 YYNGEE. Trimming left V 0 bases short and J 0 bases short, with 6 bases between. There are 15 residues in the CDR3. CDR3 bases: TGTGCCAGCAGCGTAGAATGGGCGAACACCGGGGAGCTGTTTTTT. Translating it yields CASSVEWANTGELFF.

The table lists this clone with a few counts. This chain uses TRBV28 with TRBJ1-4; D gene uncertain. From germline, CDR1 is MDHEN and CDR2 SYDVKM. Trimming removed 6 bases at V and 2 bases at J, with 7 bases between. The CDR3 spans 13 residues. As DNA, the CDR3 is TGTGCCAGCAGAAGGTACACTAATGAAAAACTGTTTTTT. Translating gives CASRRYTNEKLFF.

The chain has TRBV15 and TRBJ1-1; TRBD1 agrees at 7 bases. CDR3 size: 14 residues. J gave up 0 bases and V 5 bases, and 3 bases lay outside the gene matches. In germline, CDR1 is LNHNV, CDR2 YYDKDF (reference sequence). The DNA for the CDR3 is TGTGCCACCAGCCAGGGACAGATGAACACTGAAGCTTTCTTT. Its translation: CATSQGQMNTEAFF.

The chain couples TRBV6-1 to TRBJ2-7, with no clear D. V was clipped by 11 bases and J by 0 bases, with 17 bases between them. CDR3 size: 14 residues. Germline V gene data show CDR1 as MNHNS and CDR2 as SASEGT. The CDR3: CAGSPRRSSYEQYF. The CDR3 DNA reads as TGTGCCGGATCTCCTAGGAGAAGCTCCTACGAGCAGTACTTC.

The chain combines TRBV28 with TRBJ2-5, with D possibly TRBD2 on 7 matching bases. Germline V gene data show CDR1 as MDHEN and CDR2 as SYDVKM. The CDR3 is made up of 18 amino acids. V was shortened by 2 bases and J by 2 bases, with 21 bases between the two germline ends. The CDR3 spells CASSLEGVGGGGQETQYF. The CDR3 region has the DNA TGTGCCAGCAGTTTAGAGGGCGTGGGCGGGGGCGGGCAAGAGACCCAGTACTTC.

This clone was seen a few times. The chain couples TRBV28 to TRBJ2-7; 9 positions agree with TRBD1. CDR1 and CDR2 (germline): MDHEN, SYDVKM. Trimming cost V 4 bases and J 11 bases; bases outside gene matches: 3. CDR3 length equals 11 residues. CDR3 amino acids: CASSSRTGEYF. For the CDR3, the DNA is TGTGCCAGCAGTTCCCGGACAGGGGAGTACTTC. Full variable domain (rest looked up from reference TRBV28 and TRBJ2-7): DVKVTQSSRYLVKRTGEKVFLECVQDMDHENMFWYRQDPGLGLRLIYFSYDVKMKEKGDIPEGYSVSREKKERFSLILESASTNQTSMYLCASSSRTGEYFGPGTRLTVT.

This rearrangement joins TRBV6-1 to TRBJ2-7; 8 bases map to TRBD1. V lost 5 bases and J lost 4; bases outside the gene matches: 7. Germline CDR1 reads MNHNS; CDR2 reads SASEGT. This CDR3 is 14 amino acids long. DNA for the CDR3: TGTGCCAGCAGTTTCCGGGACAGGAATTACGAGCAGTACTTC. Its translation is CASSFRDRNYEQYF.

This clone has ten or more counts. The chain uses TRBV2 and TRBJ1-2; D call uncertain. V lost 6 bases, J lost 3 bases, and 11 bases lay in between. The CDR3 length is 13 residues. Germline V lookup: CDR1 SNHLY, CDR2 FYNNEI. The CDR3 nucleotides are TGTGCCAGCAGAGAACCTGAAGACTATGGCTACACCTTC. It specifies CASREPEDYGYTF.

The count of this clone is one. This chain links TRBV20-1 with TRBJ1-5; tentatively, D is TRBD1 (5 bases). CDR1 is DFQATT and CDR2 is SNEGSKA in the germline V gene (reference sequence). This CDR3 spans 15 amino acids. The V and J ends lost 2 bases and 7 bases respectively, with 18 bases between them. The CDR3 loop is CSARTSPGPQQPQHF. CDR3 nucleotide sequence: TGCAGTGCTAGAACTTCTCCGGGACCGCAGCAGCCCCAGCATTTT.